The 9 T cell receptor beta chains in this list originate from one sample, sequenced in a study of beta chain features in type 1 diabetes. TCRB transcripts that were expressed got sequenced, as all of the isolated RNA had been reverse transcribed. Libraries were prepared by immunoSEQ multiplex PCR; TCRdb keeps only in-frame clonotypes and omits some of them. The repertoire holds under 950,000 clones, roughly 17% seen once, with around 0.02% in the top ten. The sample taken for sequencing was naive CD4+ T cells from blood. The receptor source for this set is a woman aged 18-29 years in good health.

This clone was seen only a few times. The chain couples TRBV4-2 to TRBJ2-3; 11 bases line up with TRBD2. The CDR3 is 20 residues long. CDR1 is LGHNA and CDR2 is YNFKEQ in the germline V gene. V shed 3 bases and J 1 base; nucleotides not matched to a gene: 15. The CDR3 loop is CASSHLPGLAEPSRTDTQYF. CDR3 nucleotide sequence: TGTGCCAGCAGCCATCTTCCGGGACTAGCGGAACCTTCTCGCACAGATACGCAGTATTTT.

The V call is TRBV4-3, the J call TRBJ2-3; TRBD2 matches 9 bases. This CDR3 spans 18 amino acids. V lost 4 bases, J lost 6 bases, and 17 bases stayed unmatched. Germline lookup yields CDR1 LGHNA and CDR2 YSLEER. The CDR3 coding sequence is TGCGCCAGCAGCCCCCGAGTAGCGGGAGTAGGCACTGGTGATACGCAGTATTTT. Encoded protein: CASSPRVAGVGTGDTQYF.

This clone appeared a single time. V is TRBV5-8 and J is TRBJ2-1; 10 nucleotides agree with TRBD2. The CDR3 has 14 residues. With V trimmed by 2 bases and J by 9 bases, 5 bases remained unmatched. CDR1 and CDR2 (germline): SGHTS, YDEGEE. Here the CDR3 reads CASSLPGLAIEQFF. CDR3 nucleotide sequence: TGTGCCAGCAGCTTACCGGGACTAGCGATTGAGCAGTTCTTC.

The chain combines TRBV15 with TRBJ2-7, with no clear D. The ends were cut back, 6 bases at V and 6 bases at J, with 15 bases in the middle. This CDR3 contains 13 residues. Germline V lookup: CDR1 LNHNV, CDR2 YYDKDF (reference sequence). CDR3 loop: CATSELRFREQYF. The CDR3 DNA is TGTGCCACCAGTGAACTACGGTTCCGCGAGCAGTACTTC.

This clone appeared a few times. The same CDR3 can be traced to other DNA sequences in this sample. The chain combines TRBV2 with TRBJ1-5, with D perhaps TRBD1 (6 bases). CDR3 length: 14 residues. In germline, CDR1 is SNHLY, CDR2 FYNNEI. V dropped 2 bases and J dropped 4 bases, with 9 bases sitting between them. The CDR3: CASSEQGGNQPQHF. The CDR3 region has the DNA TGTGCCAGCAGTGAACAAGGGGGGAATCAGCCCCAGCATTTT.

This sequence joins TRBV7-2 and TRBJ2-5; D not resolved. This CDR3 comprises 14 residues. Germline values: CDR1 SGHTA, CDR2 FQGNSA. Trimming took off 5 bases at V and 2 bases at J, with 12 bases between the two ends. CDR3 sequence reads: CASSRGPTQETQYF. CDR3 bases: TGTGCCAGCAGCCGCGGCCCCACACAAGAGACCCAGTACTTC.

This clone was seen only a few times. CDR3 nucleotides: TGCGCCAGCAGCTTGTTTACAACGGGAGCCTACGAGCAGTACTTC. It is translated as CASSLFTTGAYEQYF. The chain uses TRBV5-1 and TRBJ2-7; the D gene is possibly TRBD2 (6 bases). Germline V gene data show CDR1 as SGHRS and CDR2 as YFSETQ. Trimming removed 1 base from V and 2 bases from J, with 13 bases in between. This CDR3 spans 15 amino acids.

This clone was counted ten times or more. This same CDR3 is encoded by further DNA sequences in the sample. The chain combines TRBV7-9 with TRBJ1-1; D perhaps matches TRBD1 (5 bases). This CDR3 region has 12 residues. V dropped 5 bases and J dropped 5 bases, with 9 bases sitting between them. In germline, CDR1 is SEHNR, CDR2 FQNEAQ (reference sequence). The CDR3 nucleotides read TGTGCCAGCAGCCCCCGGGGGACTGAAGCTTTCTTT. Its translation: CASSPRGTEAFF.

The CDR3 reads CASSLGTGPNYGYTF. The CDR3 coding sequence is TGTGCCAGCAGTCTCGGGACAGGTCCCAACTATGGCTACACCTTC. This rearrangement joins TRBV7-2 to TRBJ1-2; 8 nucleotides line up with TRBD1. The CDR3 length is 15 residues. Germline CDR1 and CDR2: SGHTA and FQGNSA. J gave up 2 bases and V 6 bases, and 8 bases lay outside the gene matches.